The rows below give T cell receptor beta chains drawn from one sample of a study of cytomegalovirus exposure and HLA in healthy donors. The table came from immunoSEQ multiplex PCR; TCRdb's copy has only in-frame clones and leaves some out. Altogether 150,000 to 250,000 clones are present, about three quarters being singletons, with the ten largest covering 0.95% to 1.5%. Sequenced: PBMCs. The receptors come from a woman aged 25-40 years in good health and CMV-seronegative. The conserved cysteine and the conserved F or W are not part of the CDR3 here.

V gene: TRBV10-3
J gene: TRBJ2-5
CDR3 protein: AISVGEGSWVAQY

V gene: TRBV29-1
J gene: TRBJ2-7
CDR3 protein: SVGGFSYEQY

V gene: TRBV6-1
J gene: TRBJ2-7
CDR3 protein: ASSTVGTSGYEQY

V gene: TRBV9
J gene: TRBJ2-5
CDR3 protein: ASSFTGTSGSQTQY

V gene: TRBV5-1
J gene: TRBJ2-3
CDR3 protein: ASSSSVAGVGTDTQY

V gene: TRBV4-2
J gene: TRBJ2-5
CDR3 protein: ASSQLDIVAADQETQY

V gene: TRBV5-5
J gene: TRBJ1-5
CDR3 protein: ASSSDRDRQPQH

V gene: TRBV29-1
J gene: TRBJ2-3
CDR3 protein: SVERGPDTQY

V gene: TRBV13
J gene: TRBJ1-2
CDR3 protein: ASSLGTANYGYT

V gene: TRBV15
J gene: TRBJ1-2
CDR3 protein: ATGQGLNYGYT

V gene: TRBV10-1
J gene: TRBJ2-1
CDR3 protein: ASSGRVREEQF

V gene: TRBV6-5
J gene: TRBJ2-7
CDR3 protein: ASTAREIGQY

V gene: TRBV5-1
J gene: TRBJ1-4
CDR3 protein: ASSLGTGGREKLF

V gene: TRBV4-1
J gene: TRBJ1-5
CDR3 protein: ASSQAPGFNQPQH

V gene: TRBV5-1
J gene: TRBJ2-5
CDR3 protein: ASMLDGAETQY

V gene: TRBV2
J gene: TRBJ2-2
CDR3 protein: ASRLAGTLNTGELF

V gene: TRBV5-4
J gene: TRBJ1-6
CDR3 protein: ASRNSGNSPLH

V gene: TRBV6-6
J gene: TRBJ1-1
CDR3 protein: ASSYLGQMNTEAF

V gene: TRBV6-6
J gene: TRBJ1-5
CDR3 protein: ASSSDRGRGQPQH

V gene: TRBV2
J gene: TRBJ2-7
CDR3 protein: ASIPGLGLTSEQY

V gene: TRBV2
J gene: TRBJ2-4
CDR3 protein: ASSGRDRLNIQY

V gene: TRBV11-3
J gene: TRBJ2-2
CDR3 protein: ASSYTGTGGVGELF

V gene: TRBV18
J gene: TRBJ1-1
CDR3 protein: ASSTLDQGTEAF

V gene: TRBV29-1
J gene: TRBJ1-2
CDR3 protein: SAGQGVGYT

V gene: TRBV7-8
J gene: TRBJ1-1
CDR3 protein: ASSPEMNTEAF

V gene: TRBV6-5
J gene: TRBJ1-2
CDR3 protein: ASRTVMSYGYT

V gene: TRBV7-3
J gene: TRBJ2-1
CDR3 protein: ASSLNGAYNEQF

V gene: TRBV5-1
J gene: TRBJ2-1
CDR3 protein: ASSLAGNNEQF

V gene: TRBV2
J gene: TRBJ2-1
CDR3 protein: ASRDSTYYNEQF

V gene: TRBV6-8
J gene: TRBJ2-7
CDR3 protein: ASSYSMREVPYEQY

V gene: TRBV28
J gene: TRBJ1-2
CDR3 protein: ASSPGQFLEGYT

V gene: TRBV7-9
J gene: TRBJ1-5
CDR3 protein: ASSSNGQSQPQH